These T cell receptor beta chains were read from a single sample in a study of Graves' ophthalmopathy and Graves' hyperthyroidism. TCRdb called the multiplex PCR reads again in MiXCR, with one record for every CDR3 protein. In the table there are fewer than 600,000 distinct CDR3 sequences, approximately 15% of which are singletons. The sample was blood. These receptors originate from a woman aged 30 to 39 with Graves' ophthalmopathy. Each CDR3 is given with its conserved first and last residue. Fields, in order: D gene, V gene, clone size, J gene, CDR3 protein, CDR3 DNA. D genes are given only for firm matches. Only part of the rows carry a size: once, few, many, or a class if the clone is expanded.

D gene: TRBD2
V gene: TRBV3-1
clone size: -
J gene: TRBJ2-5
CDR3 protein: CASRRTSGRAWETQYF
CDR3 DNA: TGTGCCAGCAGACGTACTAGCGGGAGGGCCTGGGAGACCCAGTACTTC

D gene: -
V gene: TRBV6-1
clone size: many
J gene: TRBJ1-2
CDR3 protein: CASSEGVLYGYTF
CDR3 DNA: TGTGCCAGCAGTGAGGGCGTCCTATATGGCTACACCTTC

D gene: -
V gene: TRBV6-1
clone size: many
J gene: TRBJ1-2
CDR3 protein: CASSEGRTLYGYTF
CDR3 DNA: TGTGCCAGCAGTGAAGGGAGGACCTTATATGGCTACACCTTC

D gene: -
V gene: TRBV19
clone size: many
J gene: TRBJ1-1
CDR3 protein: CASSIRQGNTEAFF
CDR3 DNA: TGTGCCAGTAGTATACGGCAGGGGAACACTGAAGCTTTCTTT

D gene: TRBD2
V gene: TRBV10-3
clone size: many
J gene: TRBJ2-7
CDR3 protein: CAISGEREGNEQYF
CDR3 DNA: TGTGCCATCAGTGGGGAGCGGGAGGGCAACGAGCAGTACTTC

D gene: TRBD1
V gene: TRBV6-1
clone size: -
J gene: TRBJ2-7
CDR3 protein: CASSKQTGGEQYF
CDR3 DNA: TGTGCCAGCAGTAAACAGACAGGGGGCGAGCAGTACTTC

D gene: -
V gene: TRBV5-6
clone size: few
J gene: TRBJ1-1
CDR3 protein: CASTQRTARVTEAFF
CDR3 DNA: TGTGCCAGCACTCAAAGGACAGCCCGGGTCACTGAAGCTTTCTTT

D gene: -
V gene: TRBV28
clone size: -
J gene: TRBJ1-5
CDR3 protein: CASSSTGMGQPQHF
CDR3 DNA: TGTGCCAGCAGTTCAACAGGGATGGGCCAGCCCCAGCATTTT

D gene: -
V gene: TRBV28
clone size: many
J gene: TRBJ2-3
CDR3 protein: CASSPLEGVGTDTQYF
CDR3 DNA: TGTGCCAGCAGCCCATTGGAGGGAGTAGGCACAGATACGCAGTATTTT

D gene: -
V gene: TRBV3-1
clone size: many
J gene: TRBJ1-5
CDR3 protein: CASSTGPMDQPQHF
CDR3 DNA: TGTGCCAGCAGCACGGGGCCAATGGATCAGCCCCAGCATTTT

D gene: -
V gene: TRBV9
clone size: many
J gene: TRBJ1-2
CDR3 protein: CASSVSPDNYGYTF
CDR3 DNA: TGTGCCAGCAGCGTAAGTCCGGACAACTATGGCTACACCTTC

D gene: TRBD1
V gene: TRBV4-2
clone size: few
J gene: TRBJ2-7
CDR3 protein: CASSQAPRDRGSYEQYF
CDR3 DNA: TGTGCCAGCAGCCAAGCCCCCCGGGACAGGGGTTCCTACGAGCAGTACTTC

D gene: -
V gene: TRBV20-1
clone size: many
J gene: TRBJ2-7
CDR3 protein: CSAKEGQTYEQYF
CDR3 DNA: TGCAGTGCTAAGGAAGGACAAACCTACGAGCAGTACTTC

D gene: -
V gene: TRBV27
clone size: many
J gene: TRBJ1-2
CDR3 protein: CASSLSMRNYYGYTF
CDR3 DNA: TGTGCCAGCAGTTTATCGATGAGGAACTACTATGGCTACACCTTC

D gene: -
V gene: TRBV6-1
clone size: many
J gene: TRBJ1-6
CDR3 protein: CASSRGVGSSYNSPLHF
CDR3 DNA: TGTGCCAGCAGTCGCGGAGTAGGCAGCTCCTATAATTCACCCCTCCACTTT

D gene: -
V gene: TRBV12-3/TRBV12-4
clone size: -
J gene: TRBJ2-7
CDR3 protein: CASSLRGQSDEQYF
CDR3 DNA: TGTGCCAGCAGTCTCCGGGGCCAGTCGGACGAGCAGTACTTC

D gene: -
V gene: TRBV19
clone size: -
J gene: TRBJ1-2
CDR3 protein: CASSIARGSGYTF
CDR3 DNA: TGTGCCAGTAGTATAGCCAGGGGAAGTGGCTACACCTTC

D gene: -
V gene: TRBV6-2/TRBV6-3
clone size: many
J gene: TRBJ1-6
CDR3 protein: CASSYSMDSARSPLHF
CDR3 DNA: TGTGCCAGCAGTTACTCCATGGACAGCGCACGATCACCCCTCCACTTT

D gene: TRBD1
V gene: TRBV7-9
clone size: many
J gene: TRBJ2-5
CDR3 protein: CASSPSGGETQYF
CDR3 DNA: TGTGCCAGCAGCCCATCAGGGGGAGAGACCCAGTACTTC

D gene: -
V gene: TRBV20-1
clone size: -
J gene: TRBJ1-5
CDR3 protein: CSRSGPNQPQHF
CDR3 DNA: TGCAGTCGTTCGGGGCCCAATCAGCCCCAGCATTTT

D gene: TRBD1
V gene: TRBV6-5
clone size: many
J gene: TRBJ1-2
CDR3 protein: CASMGTVYGYTF
CDR3 DNA: TGTGCCAGCATGGGGACAGTCTATGGCTACACCTTC

D gene: TRBD1
V gene: TRBV12-3/TRBV12-4
clone size: many
J gene: TRBJ1-2
CDR3 protein: CASSLAQGPGGYGYTF
CDR3 DNA: TGTGCCAGCAGTTTAGCCCAGGGCCCAGGGGGGTATGGCTACACCTTC

D gene: -
V gene: TRBV24-1
clone size: many
J gene: TRBJ1-1
CDR3 protein: CATSELGSILGSDVVPNTEAFF
CDR3 DNA: TGTGCCACCAGTGAGTTAGGGAGTATACTCGGGTCCGATGTTGTCCCGAACACTGAAGCTTTCTTT

D gene: -
V gene: TRBV30
clone size: many
J gene: TRBJ2-2
CDR3 protein: CAWSVRLQAGELFF
CDR3 DNA: TGTGCCTGGAGTGTACGGTTGCAGGCCGGGGAGCTGTTTTTT

D gene: -
V gene: TRBV28
clone size: many
J gene: TRBJ2-7
CDR3 protein: CASSLNRYEQYF
CDR3 DNA: TGTGCCAGCAGTTTAAACCGCTACGAGCAGTACTTC

D gene: -
V gene: TRBV29-1
clone size: many
J gene: TRBJ2-7
CDR3 protein: CSVEGPVEGGQYF
CDR3 DNA: TGCAGCGTTGAGGGTCCGGTCGAAGGGGGGCAGTACTTC

D gene: -
V gene: TRBV5-1
clone size: -
J gene: TRBJ1-1
CDR3 protein: CASSLDSGRGTEAFF
CDR3 DNA: TGCGCCAGCAGCTTGGACTCAGGTAGGGGAACTGAAGCTTTCTTT

D gene: -
V gene: TRBV6-2/TRBV6-3
clone size: -
J gene: TRBJ1-1
CDR3 protein: CASSYSRGGGNTEAFF
CDR3 DNA: TGTGCCAGCAGTTACTCGAGAGGAGGGGGGAACACTGAAGCTTTCTTT

D gene: -
V gene: TRBV6-2/TRBV6-3
clone size: many
J gene: TRBJ2-6
CDR3 protein: CASKSGGGANALTF
CDR3 DNA: TGTGCCAGCAAGAGCGGAGGTGGGGCCAACGCCCTGACTTTC

D gene: TRBD2
V gene: TRBV5-5
clone size: -
J gene: TRBJ2-7
CDR3 protein: CASSFSSGGGNEQYF
CDR3 DNA: TGTGCCAGCAGCTTCTCTAGCGGGGGGGGAAACGAGCAGTACTTC

D gene: -
V gene: TRBV19
clone size: many
J gene: TRBJ1-5
CDR3 protein: CATLQVKGGTQPQHF
CDR3 DNA: TGTGCCACCCTACAGGTGAAAGGGGGGACTCAGCCCCAGCATTTT

D gene: -
V gene: TRBV30
clone size: -
J gene: TRBJ2-2
CDR3 protein: CAWRTQDTGELFF
CDR3 DNA: TGTGCCTGGAGGACACAGGACACCGGGGAGCTGTTTTTT

D gene: -
V gene: TRBV12-3/TRBV12-4
clone size: many
J gene: TRBJ1-2
CDR3 protein: CASSFGGLGYTF
CDR3 DNA: TGTGCCAGCAGTTTTGGGGGATTGGGCTACACCTTC

D gene: -
V gene: TRBV12-3/TRBV12-4
clone size: -
J gene: TRBJ1-2
CDR3 protein: CASSSDTGSGYTF
CDR3 DNA: TGTGCCAGCAGTTCGGACACGGGGTCTGGCTACACCTTC

D gene: TRBD1
V gene: TRBV6-1
clone size: many
J gene: TRBJ2-7
CDR3 protein: CASTSSGTVGFYEQYF
CDR3 DNA: TGTGCCAGCACCAGCTCTGGGACAGTCGGCTTTTACGAGCAGTACTTC

D gene: TRBD1
V gene: TRBV27
clone size: -
J gene: TRBJ1-1
CDR3 protein: CASRGQNSNTEAFF
CDR3 DNA: TGTGCCAGCAGGGGACAGAACTCGAACACTGAAGCTTTCTTT

D gene: -
V gene: TRBV6-1
clone size: -
J gene: TRBJ1-2
CDR3 protein: CASSPITGNGYTF
CDR3 DNA: TGTGCCAGCAGCCCGATAACAGGGAATGGCTACACCTTC

D gene: -
V gene: TRBV12-3/TRBV12-4
clone size: many
J gene: TRBJ1-6
CDR3 protein: CASTYWSVPAYNSPLHF
CDR3 DNA: TGTGCCAGCACCTACTGGAGCGTTCCCGCTTATAATTCACCCCTCCACTTT

D gene: TRBD2
V gene: TRBV12-3/TRBV12-4
clone size: many
J gene: TRBJ2-5
CDR3 protein: CASSFGLAEQETQYF
CDR3 DNA: TGTGCCAGCAGTTTTGGGCTAGCGGAACAAGAGACCCAGTACTTC

D gene: -
V gene: TRBV11-2
clone size: many
J gene: TRBJ2-7
CDR3 protein: CASSLNRPTYEQYF
CDR3 DNA: TGTGCCAGCAGCTTAAACAGACCTACCTACGAGCAGTACTTC

D gene: -
V gene: TRBV5-1
clone size: -
J gene: TRBJ2-5
CDR3 protein: CASSLRLVGETQYF
CDR3 DNA: TGCGCCAGCAGCTTGCGACTAGTGGGGGAGACCCAGTACTTC

D gene: -
V gene: TRBV20-1
clone size: many
J gene: TRBJ2-2
CDR3 protein: CSARRLAEDTGELFF
CDR3 DNA: TGCAGTGCTAGACGGCTAGCTGAAGACACCGGGGAGCTGTTTTTT

D gene: TRBD2
V gene: TRBV29-1
clone size: few
J gene: TRBJ2-7
CDR3 protein: CSAVLAGAYEQYF
CDR3 DNA: TGCAGCGCCGTCCTAGCGGGAGCCTACGAGCAGTACTTC

D gene: -
V gene: TRBV3-1
clone size: few
J gene: TRBJ2-7
CDR3 protein: CASSPSGGGEQYF
CDR3 DNA: TGTGCCAGCAGCCCCAGCGGAGGGGGCGAGCAGTACTTC

D gene: -
V gene: TRBV30
clone size: few
J gene: TRBJ1-3
CDR3 protein: CAWSRWGSGNTIYF
CDR3 DNA: TGTGCCTGGAGTCGCTGGGGCAGTGGAAACACCATATATTTT

D gene: -
V gene: TRBV19
clone size: many
J gene: TRBJ2-7
CDR3 protein: CASSMADSFNEQYF
CDR3 DNA: TGTGCCAGTAGTATGGCCGACAGTTTCAACGAGCAGTACTTC

D gene: -
V gene: TRBV12-3/TRBV12-4
clone size: many
J gene: TRBJ2-7
CDR3 protein: CASSSPLPGPVWEQYF
CDR3 DNA: TGTGCCAGCAGTTCCCCCCTCCCAGGGCCGGTATGGGAGCAGTACTTC

D gene: -
V gene: TRBV27
clone size: many
J gene: TRBJ1-2
CDR3 protein: CASSPRSIYGYTF
CDR3 DNA: TGTGCCAGCAGTCCCCGTTCCATCTATGGCTACACCTTC

D gene: -
V gene: TRBV28
clone size: many
J gene: TRBJ1-5
CDR3 protein: CASRWDGSSGQPQHF
CDR3 DNA: TGTGCCAGCAGATGGGACGGATCCTCGGGGCAGCCCCAGCATTTT

D gene: -
V gene: TRBV7-2
clone size: many
J gene: TRBJ2-2
CDR3 protein: CASSKNTGELFF
CDR3 DNA: TGTGCCAGCAGCAAGAACACCGGGGAGCTGTTTTTT

D gene: TRBD1
V gene: TRBV13
clone size: -
J gene: TRBJ2-7
CDR3 protein: CASSLGGGTGTLYEQYF
CDR3 DNA: TGTGCCAGCAGCTTAGGCGGTGGGACAGGAACCCTTTACGAGCAGTACTTC